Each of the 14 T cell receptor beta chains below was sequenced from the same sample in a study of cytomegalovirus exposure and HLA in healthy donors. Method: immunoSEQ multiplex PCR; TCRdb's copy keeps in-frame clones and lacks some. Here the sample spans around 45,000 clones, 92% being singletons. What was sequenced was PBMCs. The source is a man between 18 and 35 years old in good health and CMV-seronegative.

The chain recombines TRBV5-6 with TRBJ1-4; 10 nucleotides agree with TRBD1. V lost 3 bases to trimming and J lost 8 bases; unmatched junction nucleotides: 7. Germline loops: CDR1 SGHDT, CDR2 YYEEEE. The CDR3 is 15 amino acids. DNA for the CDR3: TGTGCCAGCAGCTGGGGGGACAGGGGCAACGAAAAACTGTTTTTT. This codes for CASSWGDRGNEKLFF.

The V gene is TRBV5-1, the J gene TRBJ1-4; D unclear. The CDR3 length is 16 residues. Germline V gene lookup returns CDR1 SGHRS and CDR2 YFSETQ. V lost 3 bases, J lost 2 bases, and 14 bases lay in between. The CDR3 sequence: CASSSGRVNTNEKLFF. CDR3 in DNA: TGCGCCAGCAGCTCCGGGCGGGTCAATACTAATGAAAAACTGTTTTTT.

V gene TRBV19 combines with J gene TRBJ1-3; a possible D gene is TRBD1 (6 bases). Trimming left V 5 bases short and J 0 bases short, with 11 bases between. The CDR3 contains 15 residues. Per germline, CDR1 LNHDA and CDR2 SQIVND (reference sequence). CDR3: CASSPRTDSGNTIYF. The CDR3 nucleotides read TGTGCCAGTAGTCCACGGACAGACTCTGGAAACACCATATATTTT.

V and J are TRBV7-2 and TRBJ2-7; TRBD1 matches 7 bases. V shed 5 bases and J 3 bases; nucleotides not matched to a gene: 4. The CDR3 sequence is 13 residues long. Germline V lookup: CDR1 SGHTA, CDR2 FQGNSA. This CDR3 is CASSGWDSYEQYF. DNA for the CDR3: TGTGCCAGCAGCGGGTGGGACAGCTACGAGCAGTACTTC.

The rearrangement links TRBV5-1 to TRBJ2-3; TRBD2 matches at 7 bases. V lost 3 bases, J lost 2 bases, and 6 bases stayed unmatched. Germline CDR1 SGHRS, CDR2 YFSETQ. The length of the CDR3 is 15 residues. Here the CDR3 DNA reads TGCGCCAGCAGCTGGGAGGGGATTAACACAGATACGCAGTATTTT. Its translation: CASSWEGINTDTQYF.

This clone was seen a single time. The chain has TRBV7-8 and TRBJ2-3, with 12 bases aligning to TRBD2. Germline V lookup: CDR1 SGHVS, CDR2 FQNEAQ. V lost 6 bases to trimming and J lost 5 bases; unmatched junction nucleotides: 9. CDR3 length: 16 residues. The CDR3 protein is CASRPGRLAGVDTQYF. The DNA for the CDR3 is TGTGCCAGCAGACCGGGGCGACTAGCGGGAGTAGATACGCAGTATTTT.

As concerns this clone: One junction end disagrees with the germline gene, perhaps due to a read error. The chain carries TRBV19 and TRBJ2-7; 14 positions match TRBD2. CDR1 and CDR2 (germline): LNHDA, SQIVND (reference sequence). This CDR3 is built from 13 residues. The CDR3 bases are TGTGCCAGTAGTGAGACTAGCGGGAGGGCCCCCGGCTTC. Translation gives CASSETSGRAPGF.

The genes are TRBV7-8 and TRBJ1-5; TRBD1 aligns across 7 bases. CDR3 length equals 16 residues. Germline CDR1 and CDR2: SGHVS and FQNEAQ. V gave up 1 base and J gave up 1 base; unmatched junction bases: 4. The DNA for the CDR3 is TGTGCCAGCAGCTTAGGGGCCAGGGGGAGCAATCAGCCCCAGCATTTT. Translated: CASSLGARGSNQPQHF.

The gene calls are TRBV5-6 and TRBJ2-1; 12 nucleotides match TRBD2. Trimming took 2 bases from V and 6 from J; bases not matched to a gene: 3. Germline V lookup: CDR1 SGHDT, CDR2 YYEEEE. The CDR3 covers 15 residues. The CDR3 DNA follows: TGTGCCAGCAGCTTCAGGACTAGCGGGATCAATGAGCAGTTCTTC. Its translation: CASSFRTSGINEQFF.

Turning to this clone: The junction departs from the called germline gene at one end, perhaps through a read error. The CDR3 reads CASRDPGQGPLSVF. CDR3 DNA sequence: TGCGCCAGCAGAGACCCGGGACAGGGGCCCTTGAGCGTCTTC. The V call is TRBV5-1, the J call TRBJ2-7; TRBD1 agrees at 10 bases. Per germline, CDR1 SGHRS and CDR2 YFSETQ. CDR3 size: 14 residues.

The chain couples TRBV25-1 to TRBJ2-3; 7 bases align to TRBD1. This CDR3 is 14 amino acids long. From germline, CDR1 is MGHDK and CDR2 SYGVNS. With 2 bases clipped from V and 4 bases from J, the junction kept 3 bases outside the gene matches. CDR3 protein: CASSEGQVADTQYF. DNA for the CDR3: TGTGCCAGCAGTGAAGGACAGGTCGCAGATACGCAGTATTTT.

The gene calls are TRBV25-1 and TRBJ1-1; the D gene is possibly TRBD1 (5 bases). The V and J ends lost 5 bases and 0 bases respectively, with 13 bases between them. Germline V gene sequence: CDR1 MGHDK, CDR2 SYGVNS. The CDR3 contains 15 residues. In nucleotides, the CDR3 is TGTGCCAGCAGTAATCCTAGACAGATGAACACTGAAGCTTTCTTT. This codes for CASSNPRQMNTEAFF.

The CDR3 loop reads CASSLYGDNEQFF. The CDR3 DNA follows: TGTGCCAGCAGCTTATACGGAGACAATGAGCAGTTCTTC. The chain has TRBV11-3 and TRBJ2-1; D not resolved. The CDR3 is made up of 13 amino acids. Trimming took off 2 bases at V and 5 bases at J, with 7 bases between the two ends. CDR1 and CDR2 (germline): SGHNT, YENEEA.

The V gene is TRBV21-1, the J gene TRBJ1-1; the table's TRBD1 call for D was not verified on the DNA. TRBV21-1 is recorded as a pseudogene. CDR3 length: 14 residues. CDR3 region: CASSKGRGKTEAFF. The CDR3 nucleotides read TGTGCCAGCAGCAAAGGTAGGGGGAAAACTGAAGCTTTCTTT.